These T cell receptor beta chains were read from a single sample in a study of blood T cell repertoires in COVID-19. Clones were sequenced by immunoSEQ multiplex PCR, and TCRdb holds only the in-frame ones, with some missing. The table records about 180,000 clones, roughly 80% of them present only once. Source material: PBMCs or T cells enriched from blood (not recorded which). The origin of the receptors is a man aged 60-69 years who had been exposed to COVID-19. The CDR3 runs from the conserved cysteine through the conserved F or W. The size entry is marked missing in some rows and otherwise reads once, few, many or a size class.

cdr3_aa,v_call,j_call,clone_size
CASSLVTGGVIMRGYTF,TRBV19,TRBJ1-2,NA
CASSLSLGYNSPLHF,TRBV27,TRBJ1-6,NA
CASSLVSRQGDIQYF,TRBV5-6,TRBJ2-4,once
CASSAQGASYEQYF,TRBV5-1,TRBJ2-7,NA
CASSSPGTTNEQFF,TRBV7-8,TRBJ2-1,NA
CSAGGGTASSYNEQFF,TRBV29-1,TRBJ2-1,once
CASSHLIGSEQYF,TRBV6-2/TRBV6-3,TRBJ2-7,once
CASGQGLGGYTF,TRBV7-3,TRBJ1-2,NA
CASSLEGAYQETQYF,TRBV7-3,TRBJ2-5,once
CASSSEAGGYTF,TRBV7-9,TRBJ1-2,NA
CASRLTGPDSPLHF,TRBV27,TRBJ1-6,once
CSVGTSGTYEQYF,TRBV29-1,TRBJ2-7,few
CASSARGTRETQYF,TRBV9,TRBJ2-5,NA
CASSTAGLAANEQFF,TRBV5-1,TRBJ2-1,NA
CASSDRDRGTIHF,TRBV10-1,TRBJ1-5,NA
CASGSSGSLPSGNTIYF,TRBV12-5,TRBJ1-3,NA
CASSKLAGRALAKNIQYF,TRBV19,TRBJ2-4,NA
CASRRGQGLSADTQYF,TRBV7-2,TRBJ2-3,NA
CAWSSSGTVLAFF,TRBV30,TRBJ1-1,NA
CSVGEPADTQYF,TRBV29-1,TRBJ2-3,NA
CASRPSGGSNEKLFF,TRBV6-5,TRBJ1-4,NA
CSVVDGAPNYGYTF,TRBV29-1,TRBJ1-2,NA
CASSQIDRVNQPQHF,TRBV28,TRBJ1-5,NA
CASSQDGLTHFYNEQFF,TRBV3-1/TRBV3-2,TRBJ2-1,NA
CASSSQSGSGELFF,TRBV27,TRBJ2-2,NA
CAISESRTSGYTGELFF,TRBV10-3,TRBJ2-2,NA
CASGFQGNTGELFF,TRBV19,TRBJ2-2,NA
CAWSVRRGRRGADTQYF,TRBV30,TRBJ2-3,NA
CASTTKNIQYF,TRBV28,TRBJ2-4,NA
CASSPRQGPTEAFF,TRBV7-8,TRBJ1-1,NA
CASSPQNRGGEQYF,TRBV9,TRBJ2-7,few
CAWSRGERDTQYF,TRBV30,TRBJ2-3,NA
CASSPTSGLGTTGELFF,TRBV13,TRBJ2-2,NA
CASSIAAGGKETQYF,TRBV19,TRBJ2-5,NA
CASSLPAGVSETQYF,TRBV7-8,TRBJ2-5,few
CASRIQGGNQPQHF,TRBV6-5,TRBJ1-5,NA
CASSRAGGDGYTF,TRBV3-1/TRBV3-2,TRBJ1-2,NA
CASSIDWDSSGNTIYF,TRBV19,TRBJ1-3,NA
CASRTGGGQPQHF,TRBV6-6,TRBJ1-5,NA
CASTQLAGGSYNEQFF,TRBV14,TRBJ2-1,NA
CASSPLPDNSPLHF,TRBV9,TRBJ1-6,NA
CASSLKLAGKSTGVELFF,TRBV7-2,TRBJ2-2,NA